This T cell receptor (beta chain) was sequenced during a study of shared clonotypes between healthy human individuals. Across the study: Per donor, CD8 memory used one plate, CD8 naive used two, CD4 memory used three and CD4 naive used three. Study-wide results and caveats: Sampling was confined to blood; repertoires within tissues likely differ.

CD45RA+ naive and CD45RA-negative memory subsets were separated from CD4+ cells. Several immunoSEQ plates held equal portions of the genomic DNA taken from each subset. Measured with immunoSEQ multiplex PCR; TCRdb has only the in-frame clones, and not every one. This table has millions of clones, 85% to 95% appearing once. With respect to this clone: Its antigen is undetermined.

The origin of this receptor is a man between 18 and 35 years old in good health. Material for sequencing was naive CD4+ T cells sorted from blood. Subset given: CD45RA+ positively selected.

The CDR3 loop is CASREGGETQYF. The CDR3 DNA is TGCGCCAGCAGAGAGGGGGGAGAGACCCAGTACTTC. The genes are TRBV5-1 and TRBJ2-5; either TRBD1 or TRBD2 may supply D (6 bases each). Germline V lookup: CDR1 SGHRS, CDR2 YFSETQ. The CDR3 contains 12 residues. The germline V and J ends were trimmed by 5 bases and 4 bases, with 9 bases remaining between them.